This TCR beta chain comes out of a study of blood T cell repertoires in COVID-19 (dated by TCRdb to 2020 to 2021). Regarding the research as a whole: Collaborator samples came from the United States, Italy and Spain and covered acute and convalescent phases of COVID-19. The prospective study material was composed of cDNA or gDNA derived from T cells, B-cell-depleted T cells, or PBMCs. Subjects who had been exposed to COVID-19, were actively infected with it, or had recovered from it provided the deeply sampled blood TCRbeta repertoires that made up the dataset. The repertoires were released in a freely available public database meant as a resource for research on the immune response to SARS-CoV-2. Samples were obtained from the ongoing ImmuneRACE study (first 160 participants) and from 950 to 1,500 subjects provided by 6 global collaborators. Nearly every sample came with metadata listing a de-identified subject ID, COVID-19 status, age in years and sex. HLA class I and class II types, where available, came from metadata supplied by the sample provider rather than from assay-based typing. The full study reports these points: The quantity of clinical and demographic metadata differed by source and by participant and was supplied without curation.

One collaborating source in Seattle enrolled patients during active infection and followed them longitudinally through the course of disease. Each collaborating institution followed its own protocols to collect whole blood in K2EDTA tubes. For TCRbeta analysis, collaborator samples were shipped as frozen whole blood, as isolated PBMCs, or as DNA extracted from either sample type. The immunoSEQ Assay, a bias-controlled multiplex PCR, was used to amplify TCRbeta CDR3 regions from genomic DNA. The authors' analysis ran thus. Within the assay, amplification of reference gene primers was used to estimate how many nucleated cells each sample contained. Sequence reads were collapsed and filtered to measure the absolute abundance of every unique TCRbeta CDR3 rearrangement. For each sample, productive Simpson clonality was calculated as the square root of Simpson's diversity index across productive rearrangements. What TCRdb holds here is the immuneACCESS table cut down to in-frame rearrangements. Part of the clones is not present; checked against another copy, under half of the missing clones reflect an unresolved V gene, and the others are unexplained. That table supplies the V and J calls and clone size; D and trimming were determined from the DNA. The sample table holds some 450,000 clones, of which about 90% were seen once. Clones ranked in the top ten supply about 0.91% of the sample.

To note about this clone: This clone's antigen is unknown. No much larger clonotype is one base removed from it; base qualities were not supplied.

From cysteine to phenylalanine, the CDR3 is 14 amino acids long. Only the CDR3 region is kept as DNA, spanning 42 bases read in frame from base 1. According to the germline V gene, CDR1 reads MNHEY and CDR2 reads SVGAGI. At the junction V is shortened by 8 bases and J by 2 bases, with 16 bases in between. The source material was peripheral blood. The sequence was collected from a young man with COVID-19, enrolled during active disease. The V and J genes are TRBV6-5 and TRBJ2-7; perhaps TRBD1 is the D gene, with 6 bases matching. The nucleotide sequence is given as TGTGCCAGCTCCTCCGGACAGCCCCCCTACGAGCAGTACTTC. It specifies CASSSGQPPYEQYF.